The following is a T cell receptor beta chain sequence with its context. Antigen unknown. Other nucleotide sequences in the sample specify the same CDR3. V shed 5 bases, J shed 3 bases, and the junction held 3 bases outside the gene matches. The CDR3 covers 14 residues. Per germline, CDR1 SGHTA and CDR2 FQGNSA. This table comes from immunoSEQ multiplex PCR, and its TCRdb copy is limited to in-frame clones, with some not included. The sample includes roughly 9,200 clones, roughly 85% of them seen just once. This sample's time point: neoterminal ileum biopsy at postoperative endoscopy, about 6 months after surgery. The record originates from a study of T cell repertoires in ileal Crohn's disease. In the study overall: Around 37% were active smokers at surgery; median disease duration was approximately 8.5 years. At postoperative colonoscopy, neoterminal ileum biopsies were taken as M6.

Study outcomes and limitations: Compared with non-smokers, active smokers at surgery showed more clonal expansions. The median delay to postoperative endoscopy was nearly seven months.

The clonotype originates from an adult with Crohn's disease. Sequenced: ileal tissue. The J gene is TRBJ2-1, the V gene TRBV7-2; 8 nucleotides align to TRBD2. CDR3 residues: CASSPGLDYNEQFF. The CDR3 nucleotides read TGTGCCAGCAGCCCGGGACTAGACTACAATGAGCAGTTCTTC.